What follows describes a single T cell receptor beta chain. Within the sample, other DNA sequences also encode this same CDR3. This sample is drawn from a study of shared clonotypes between healthy human individuals. Study in general: Aged 18 to 49, the donors were a couple of women and a few men. CD8 memory received one plate per donor, CD8 naive two, CD4 memory three and CD4 naive three.

Positively selected for CCR7, the CD45RO-negative cells used as naive CD8 cells excluded terminally differentiated effector memory CD45RA+ cells. Adult Caucasians living in Nashville, Tennessee made up all of the donors. The deep-level immunoSEQ assay was used. Sequencing used immunoSEQ multiplex PCR; TCRdb keeps in-frame clones, though not all of them. The sample yields hundreds of thousands of clones, roughly 98% seen once. Germline V gene lookup returns CDR1 SEHNR and CDR2 FQNEAQ (reference sequence). The CDR3 is made up of 12 amino acids. V was trimmed by 2 bases and J by 4 bases, leaving 6 bases between them.

Sequenced input: naive CD8+ T cells sorted from blood. The TCR sequence derives from a man under 40 in good health. The chain has TRBV7-9 and TRBJ2-7; D gene ambiguous. The CDR3 spells CASSLLGYEQYF. The DNA for the CDR3 is TGTGCCAGCAGCTTACTGGGATACGAGCAGTACTTC.